The 10 T cell receptor beta chains given below trace back to one sample, sequenced in a study of Graves' ophthalmopathy and Graves' hyperthyroidism (dated by TCRdb to the late 2010s). Reads for this sample came from an Illumina HiSeq 2000. TCR beta CDR3 regions were amplified from RNA transcripts for repertoire sequencing. A first-round RT-PCR used HTBI primers with the Qiagen OneStep RT-PCR kit, followed by a second-round multiplex PCR, size selection and purification. Starting from the raw public reads, TCRdb applied fastp trimming at Q25, assembled clones with MiXCR and retained in-frame beta chains. Each CDR3 protein gets just one entry, which takes the most common genes and DNA from the rows behind it. For this sample there are about 400,000 distinct CDR3 sequences; 15% to 20% appear just once. 1.6% of the sample goes to the ten largest clones. Sequenced sample: peripheral blood. All receptors derive from a woman aged 18-29 years with Graves' ophthalmopathy. Donor details come from another sample of the same person, matched by shared clones.

The chain uses TRBV20-1 and TRBJ2-5; D ambiguous. Deletions cut 6 bases from V and 4 bases from J, with 12 bases between. The CDR3 is made up of 12 amino acids. CDR1 is DFQATT and CDR2 is SNEGSKA in the germline V gene (reference sequence). CDR3 nucleotides: TGCAGTGCCGCCCTGGTGGGAGAGACCCAGTACTTC. It translates to CSAALVGETQYF.

This sequence joins TRBV4-3 and TRBJ2-7, with 7 bases that match TRBD1. CDR3 size: 13 residues. Germline CDR1 is LGHNA and CDR2 is YSLEER. Trimming removed 0 bases from V and 6 bases from J; junction bases left unmatched: 2. The chain's CDR3 is CASSQDWDSEQYF. The CDR3 DNA reads TGCGCCAGCAGCCAAGATTGGGACAGCGAGCAGTACTTC.

This clonotype was observed many times. The chain combines TRBV20-1 with TRBJ2-5, with 8 bases that match TRBD2. Germline V gene lookup returns CDR1 DFQATT and CDR2 SNEGSKA (reference sequence). V lost 4 bases to trimming and J lost 4 bases; unmatched junction nucleotides: 11. This CDR3 comprises 15 residues. CDR3 protein: CSATGGGARGETQYF. The CDR3 region has the DNA TGCAGTGCTACCGGGGGGGGGGCCCGCGGAGAGACCCAGTACTTC.

This clonotype appeared many times. This chain links TRBV14 with TRBJ1-1; unclear D gene. Germline CDR1 SGHDN, CDR2 FVKESK. CDR3 length equals 13 residues. V was cut by 0 bases and J by 3 bases, with 5 bases left in between. This chain's CDR3 is CASSQEFYTEAFF. Written as DNA, the CDR3 is TGTGCCAGCAGCCAAGAGTTTTACACTGAAGCTTTCTTT. Combining the CDR3 with reference TRBV14 and TRBJ1-1 gives the whole variable domain EAGVTQFPSHSVIEKGQTVTLRCDPISGHDNLYWYRRVMGKEIKFLLHFVKESKQDESGMPNNRFLAERTGGTYSTLKVQPAELEDSGVYFCASSQEFYTEAFFGQGTRLTVV.

This clonotype was detected many times. This chain joins TRBV11-2 and TRBJ1-5; D remains unclear. Germline assignment: CDR1 SGHAT and CDR2 FQNNGV. This CDR3 comprises 17 residues. V shed 4 bases and J shed 2 bases, with 18 bases lying between them. The CDR3 DNA reads TGTGCCAGCAGCTCCCTGGCAGGCGAGGGTGGCAATCAGCCCCAGCATTTT. Its protein product is CASSSLAGEGGNQPQHF.

The chain carries TRBV27 and TRBJ1-1; 9 nucleotides align to TRBD1. The CDR3 sequence is 12 residues long. Trimming at V came to 7 bases and at J to 12 bases, leaving 9 bases not matched to a gene. Per germline, CDR1 MNHEY and CDR2 SMNVEV (reference sequence). The CDR3: CASTTTGGWTFF. The CDR3, as DNA: TGTGCCAGCACAACGACAGGGGGTTGGACTTTCTTT.

CDR3 in amino acids: CASRRTSAETQYF. In DNA, the CDR3 is TGCGCCAGCAGACGGACTAGCGCGGAGACCCAGTACTTC. This chain joins TRBV5-1 and TRBJ2-5; 9 bases line up with TRBD2. The CDR3 length is 13 residues. Germline-derived CDR1 and CDR2 are SGHRS and YFSETQ. V shed 5 bases, J shed 5 bases, and the junction held 4 bases outside the gene matches.

The chain combines TRBV30 with TRBJ2-7; D could derive from TRBD1 or TRBD2 (6 bases each). V shed 6 bases and J shed 3 bases, with 12 bases lying between them. The CDR3 sequence is 12 residues long. Germline values: CDR1 GTSNPN, CDR2 SVGIG (reference sequence). The CDR3 region is CACYEGGYEQYF. CDR3 nucleotide sequence: TGTGCCTGCTACGAGGGGGGCTACGAGCAGTACTTC.

This clonotype was detected many times. The rearrangement links TRBV28 to TRBJ1-6; D unclear. CDR1 is MDHEN and CDR2 is SYDVKM in the germline V gene. There are 13 residues in the CDR3. V lost 2 bases and J 9 bases, leaving 8 bases between the germline ends. CDR3 sequence: CASSLIPGSPLHF. CDR3 in DNA: TGTGCCAGCAGTTTAATTCCTGGTTCACCCCTCCACTTT.

This clonotype was detected many times. CDR3 residues: CASSQAGRVRDEQYF. The DNA for the CDR3 is TGCGCCAGCAGCCAGGCTGGCAGGGTGAGAGACGAGCAGTACTTC. The chain combines TRBV4-3 with TRBJ2-7, with D perhaps matching TRBD1 (5 bases). Per the germline V gene, CDR1 is LGHNA and CDR2 is YSLEER. V lost 3 bases and J lost 5, with 17 bases in between. The CDR3 totals 15 residues.